Given below is one TCR beta chain in context. No antigen is known for it. Pooling covered second doses at about 4 or about 12 weeks. These data belong to a study of T cell responses to AZD1222 COVID-19 vaccine. General study points: Spike as a whole was targeted by vaccine-associated CD4 TCRs, dominant at 160-218 and 743-854. Receipt of two AZD1222 doses was followed by a rise in Spike-specific TCR breadth and depth.

The CDR3 totals 16 residues. The germline V gene encodes CDR1 SGHRS and CDR2 YFSETQ. J lost 1 base, V lost 2 bases, and 5 bases had no gene match. Assay: immunoSEQ multiplex PCR; the TCRdb copy retains only in-frame clones and omits some. In the table there are roughly 150,000 clones, 85% to 90% of which are singletons. This chain links TRBV5-1 with TRBJ2-2; 7 bases align to TRBD2. This receptor was identified in an adult who received the AZD1222 COVID-19 vaccine. The sequenced sample was peripheral blood, obtained 28 days after the second AZD1222 dose. The CDR3: CASSFSLAGNTGELFF. CDR3 in DNA: TGCGCCAGCAGCTTTTCATTAGCGGGGAACACCGGGGAGCTGTTTTTT.